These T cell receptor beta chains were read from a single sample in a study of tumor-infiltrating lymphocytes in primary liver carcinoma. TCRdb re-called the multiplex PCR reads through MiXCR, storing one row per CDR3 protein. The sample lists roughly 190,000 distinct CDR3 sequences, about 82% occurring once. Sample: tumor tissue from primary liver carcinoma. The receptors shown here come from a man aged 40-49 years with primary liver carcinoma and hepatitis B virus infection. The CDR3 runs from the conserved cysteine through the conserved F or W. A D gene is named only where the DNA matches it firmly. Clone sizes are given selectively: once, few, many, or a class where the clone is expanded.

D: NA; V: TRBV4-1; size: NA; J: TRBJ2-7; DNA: TGCGCCAGCAGCCGTCTACCGGGACAGGAGATACCGACTAGCTGGAGGGCCGGGGGAGAGCAGTACTTC; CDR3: CASSRLPGQEIPTSWRAGGEQYF
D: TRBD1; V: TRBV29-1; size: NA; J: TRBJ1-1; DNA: TGCAGCGGTACAGGGAGCAGGGGGATGAACACTGAAGCTTTCTTT; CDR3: CSGTGSRGMNTEAFF
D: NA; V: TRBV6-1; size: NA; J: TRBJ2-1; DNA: TGTACCACCACCCCTTATCTTAGCGGAGGGTACAATGAGCAGTTCTTC; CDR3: CTTTPYLSGGYNEQFF
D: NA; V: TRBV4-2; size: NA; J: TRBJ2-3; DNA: TGTGCCAGCAGCCAAGAGTCAGCCCTTCACACAGATACGCAGTATTTT; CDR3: CASSQESALHTDTQYF
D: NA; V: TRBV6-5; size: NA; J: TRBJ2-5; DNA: TGTACCAGCAGACGGACAGCTCAAGAGACCCAATACTTC; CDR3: CTSRRTAQETQYF
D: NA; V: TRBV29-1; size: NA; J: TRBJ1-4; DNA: TGCGGCGGCGCAACTCAGGAAAAACTGTTTTTT; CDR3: CGGATQEKLFF
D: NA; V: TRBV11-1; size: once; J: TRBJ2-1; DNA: TGTGCCAGCAGCTCAAACGGAATGAGCAGGTTGTATAATGAGCAATTCTTC; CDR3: CASSSNGMSRLYNEQFF
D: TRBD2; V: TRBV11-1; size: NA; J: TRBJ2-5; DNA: TGTGCCGGCACCCTCATGGGACTAGCGGGAGAGAGCCAGTACTTC; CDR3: CAGTLMGLAGESQYF
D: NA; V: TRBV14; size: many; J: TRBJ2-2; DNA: TGTGCCAGCAGCTCTCAGATCACCGGGGAGCTGTTTTTT; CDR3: CASSSQITGELFF
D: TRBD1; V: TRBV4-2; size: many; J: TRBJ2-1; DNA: TGTGCCAGCAGCCCAGACAGGGGGTCCTCAACTTACAATGAGCAGTTCTTC; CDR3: CASSPDRGSSTYNEQFF
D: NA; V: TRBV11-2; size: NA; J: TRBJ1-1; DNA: TGTGTTAGCAGCTTGGGCCTGAACACTGAAGCTTTCTTT; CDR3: CVSSLGLNTEAFF
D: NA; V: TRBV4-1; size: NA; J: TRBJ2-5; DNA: TGCGCCAGCAGCCCAGGGTCGTCTATCGGGAGAGAGACCCAGTACTTC; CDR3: CASSPGSSIGRETQYF
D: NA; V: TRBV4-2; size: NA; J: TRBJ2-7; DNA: TGTGCCAGCAGCCAAAACTCCCCGAGTCGCGTGAGGAAACACGAGCAGTACTTC; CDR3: CASSQNSPSRVRKHEQYF
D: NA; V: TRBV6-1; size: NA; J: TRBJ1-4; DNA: TGTGCCAGCAGTGGAGCTGGTATGGCAACTAATGAAAAACTGTTTTTT; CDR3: CASSGAGMATNEKLFF
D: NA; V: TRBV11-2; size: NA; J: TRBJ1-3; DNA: TGTGCCAGCGGCTTAGTCGGAAACATCATTTATTTT; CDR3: CASGLVGNIIYF